This paragraph reports one T cell receptor (beta chain). Its antigen has not been determined. Base-call qualities are not available, and no considerably larger clone is one nucleotide away. This specimen belongs to a study of blood T cell repertoires in COVID-19 (TCRdb year 2020). A note on the overall study: Collaborator samples came from the United States, Italy and Spain and covered acute and convalescent phases of COVID-19. The sample metadata nearly always contained a de-identified subject ID, COVID-19 status, age in years and sex. The material from the prospective study consisted of cDNA or gDNA derived from T cells, B-cell-depleted T cells, or PBMCs. Deeply sampled blood TCRbeta repertoires from subjects exposed to, actively infected with, or recovered from COVID-19 were included in the dataset. The repertoires were released in a freely available public database meant as a resource for research on the immune response to SARS-CoV-2. Samples were obtained from the ongoing ImmuneRACE study (first 160 participants) and from 1,200 or so subjects provided by 6 global collaborators. Where HLA class I and class II types were available, the types were taken from metadata supplied by the sample provider, not from assay-based typing.

TCRbeta CDR3 regions were amplified from genomic DNA using the immunoSEQ Assay, a bias-controlled multiplex PCR. On the authors' methods: The number of nucleated cells in each sample was estimated by amplification of reference gene primers within the assay. To quantify the absolute abundance of each unique TCRbeta CDR3 rearrangement, sequence reads were collapsed and filtered. For each sample, productive Simpson clonality was calculated as the square root of Simpson's diversity index over productive rearrangements. The table was pulled from immuneACCESS by TCRdb, which kept in-frame rearrangements only. Such tables lose some clones; where checked, under half of the loss comes from unresolved V genes, and the rest has no known cause. That table is the source of V, J and clone size, and D and trimming were worked out from the DNA. Counted in this sample were about 240,000 clones; about 83% of them appeared once. The ten largest clones capture around 5.2% of the sample.

Overall results and qualifications from the work: The quantity of clinical and demographic metadata differed by source and by participant and was supplied without curation.

The CDR3 holds 12 amino acids from the cysteine to the phenylalanine. The entry retains the CDR3 DNA only, 36 bases that are in frame from base 1. V gives up 3 bases and J gives up 0 bases, and the segment between their germline ends measures 2 bases. Each collaborating institution followed its own protocols to collect whole blood in K2EDTA tubes. For TCRbeta analysis, collaborators shipped samples in one of three forms: frozen whole blood, isolated PBMCs, or DNA extracted from either of those sample types. Material: peripheral blood. This receptor was identified in a human donor in a cohort sampled during active COVID-19. The rearranged chain carries TRBV12-3 or TRBV12-4 and TRBJ1-1, with no reliable assignment of the D segment. The DNA sequence is given as TGTGCCAGCAGTTTCGTGAACACTGAAGCTTTCTTT. Its amino acids are CASSFVNTEAFF.